This TCR beta chain was observed in a study of cytomegalovirus exposure and HLA in healthy donors. Study findings and constraints: There were under 200 TCR beta chains listed as cytomegalovirus-associated.

Amplification used 60 Vbeta primers and 13 Jbeta primers. Assay used: immunoSEQ multiplex PCR; TCRdb lists only in-frame clones, some missing. The sample includes 90,000 to 110,000 clones, approximately 81% of them seen just once. Comments on this clone: Its specificity is unknown.

The receptor's source is a woman between 25 and 40 years old in good health and CMV-seronegative. The source material was PBMCs.

The CDR3 nucleotides are TGTGCCAGCAGCTTGGCCGCGGGCTACGAGCAGTACTTC. Translating gives CASSLAAGYEQYF. The rearrangement uses TRBV5-8 and TRBJ2-7, with D possibly being TRBD2 (5 bases). From germline, CDR1 is SGHTS and CDR2 YDEGEE. The germline V and J ends were trimmed by 0 bases and 3 bases, with 7 bases remaining between them. This CDR3 has 13 residues.